This T cell receptor (beta chain) was found in a study of blood T cell repertoires in COVID-19. Whole-study context: Specimens from acute and convalescent COVID-19 originated in the United States, Italy and Spain.

Measured with immunoSEQ multiplex PCR; TCRdb has only the in-frame clones, and not every one. Of over 130,000 clones in the sample, about 88% are singletons; the top ten hold 2.5%. Germline CDR1 is SGHRS and CDR2 is YFSETQ. CDR3 size: 16 residues. V lost 6 bases, J lost 10 bases, and 26 bases lay in between. The rearrangement joins TRBV5-1 to TRBJ2-1; tentatively, D is TRBD1 (5 bases). The receptor comes from a human donor with COVID-19, enrolled during active disease. The donor label of this sample is uncertain. Sequencing was carried out using peripheral blood. The CDR3 coding sequence is TGCGCCAGCACCCCCATAGGGGCAGGGTTGTTTGGAGAGCAGTTCTTC. This gives the protein CASTPIGAGLFGEQFF.